A single sample is the source of the 5 T cell receptor beta chains below, sequenced in a study of read filtering for tumor transcriptome and immune sequencing. This library used roughly 400 ng RNA and molecular barcoded adaptors spanning alpha/delta and beta/gamma chains. In TCRdb, the reads were re-called with MiXCR into one record per CDR3 protein. The sample holds fewer than 50,000 distinct CDR3 sequences, around an eighth seen once. Sequencing was performed on a population of CD138-negative cells sorted from bone marrow. These receptors were obtained from a donor older than 35 with multiple myeloma.

This clonotype turned up a few times. This chain uses TRBV19 with TRBJ2-7, with D hard to call. The germline V gene encodes CDR1 LNHDA and CDR2 SQIVND (reference sequence). V lost 3 bases and J 2 bases, leaving 11 bases between the germline ends. CDR3 length: 14 residues. The CDR3 nucleotides are TGTGCCAGTAGTATTCACCTTTCAACCTACGAGCAGTACTTC. This gives the protein CASSIHLSTYEQYF.

Details on this clonotype: A much larger clone sits a single nucleotide away, making a read error possible. This chain links TRBV7-9 with TRBJ1-1; D may be TRBD1 (5 bases). Germline V lookup: CDR1 SEHNR, CDR2 FQNEAQ (reference sequence). The germline V and J ends were trimmed by 7 bases and 6 bases, with 24 bases remaining between them. The CDR3 totals 16 residues. The CDR3 bases are TGTGCCAGCAACATTGGGGGAGGTGGCCTGGACGCTGAAGCTTTCTTT. Amino acid sequence: CASNIGGGGLDAEAFF.

This clonotype has at least ten counts. V and J are TRBV7-9 and TRBJ2-1; D is possibly TRBD2 (6 bases). Germline V CDR1 and CDR2: SEHNR, FQNEAQ (reference sequence). This CDR3 comprises 15 residues. The V gene lost 5 bases and the J gene lost 5 bases, with 16 bases spanning the gap. CDR3 region: CASSVGATRDNEQFF. CDR3 DNA: TGTGCCAGCAGCGTAGGGGCGACTAGGGACAATGAGCAGTTCTTC. The variable domain in full, with the rest retrieved from reference TRBV7-9 and TRBJ2-1, is DTGVSQNPRHKITKRGQNVTFRCDPISEHNRLYWYRQTLGQGPEFLTYFQNEAQLEKSRLLSDRFSAERPKGSFSTLEIQRTEQGDSAMYLCASSVGATRDNEQFFGPGTRLTVL.

Many counts were recorded for this clonotype. The chain is built from TRBV7-3 and TRBJ2-1; the D call may be TRBD1 or TRBD2 (5 bases each). V lost 3 bases, J lost 5 bases, and 11 bases lay in between. The CDR3 contains 14 residues. Looked up from germline, CDR1 is SGHTA and CDR2 is FQGTGA. The CDR3 protein is CASSLGERDNEQFF. The CDR3 DNA follows: TGTGCCAGCAGCTTGGGGGAGAGGGACAATGAGCAGTTCTTC.

Ten or more counts support this clonotype. This chain links TRBV28 with TRBJ2-6; TRBD1 or TRBD2 may be the D gene (5 bases each). The CDR3 has 15 residues. Germline assignment: CDR1 MDHEN and CDR2 SYDVKM. Trimming stripped 2 bases from V and 1 base from J, with 6 bases between. Here the CDR3 DNA reads TGTGCCAGCAGTTTAGGGGGTTCTGGGGCCAACGTCCTGACTTTC. This sequence encodes CASSLGGSGANVLTF.